These 22 T cell receptor beta chains came from one sample sequenced in a study of cytotoxic CD8 clonotypes in ibrutinib-treated CLL (dated by TCRdb to 2020 to 2023). Library generation was performed with the immunoSEQ multiplex PCR assay. Imported from immuneACCESS, the table was reduced by TCRdb to in-frame sequences with V and J called. These copies leave out some clones; in studies compared against another copy, an unresolved V gene accounts for under half, and the cause of the remainder is not known. The table for this sample lists about 150,000 clones; about 80% of them were counted only once. Of the sample, roughly 4.7% is held by the ten largest clones. The sample's time point label, in plain terms: 24 months on ibrutinib. The sample consisted of PBMCs, taken after 24 months of ibrutinib treatment. These receptor sequences come from a human donor with chronic lymphocytic leukemia.

The table lists this clone with many counts. This chain uses TRBV15 with TRBJ2-1, with unresolved D. The CDR3 runs to 14 residues. The germline V gene has CDR1 LNHNV and CDR2 YYDKDF (reference sequence). The V end was cut by 8 bases, the J end by 0 bases, with 11 bases between. This chain's CDR3 is CATGDGPSYNEQFF. CDR3 bases: TGTGCCACCGGCGACGGACCCTCCTACAATGAGCAGTTCTTC.

The V call is TRBV7-6, the J call TRBJ1-6, with unresolved D. V lost 1 base and J 6 bases, leaving 16 bases between the germline ends. The CDR3 covers 17 residues. CDR1 is SGHVS, CDR2 FNYEAQ, per germline. CDR3 in DNA: TGTGCCAGCAGCTTAGTTGGCGGAGGACTCCCTAATTCACCCCTCCACTTT. It translates to CASSLVGGGLPNSPLHF.

CDR3 DNA: TGTGCCAGCAGTGCACAGGGGGGACCCTACGAGCAGTACTTC. The encoded protein is CASSAQGGPYEQYF. V usage is TRBV6-1 and J usage is TRBJ2-7; 8 positions agree with TRBD1. The CDR3 is made up of 14 amino acids. Germline CDR1 and CDR2: MNHNS and SASEGT. V gave up 4 bases and J gave up 2 bases; unmatched junction bases: 4.

The chain joins TRBV18 to TRBJ2-2, with a weak D call TRBD1 (6 bases). CDR1 and CDR2 (germline): KGHSH, LQKENI. The CDR3 loop spans 15 amino acids. V was clipped by 2 bases and J by 0 bases, with 7 bases between them. CDR3: CASSPGGANTGELFF. CDR3 DNA sequence: TGTGCCAGCTCACCAGGGGGCGCGAACACCGGGGAGCTGTTTTTT.

The rearrangement uses TRBV27 and TRBJ1-5; D is possibly TRBD1 (6 bases). The CDR3 totals 16 residues. V gave up 3 bases and J gave up 0 bases, with 12 bases separating them. Germline V gene data show CDR1 as MNHEY and CDR2 as SMNVEV (reference sequence). The CDR3, as DNA: TGTGCCAGCAGTTTTACACGGGGGGCTAGCAATCAGCCCCAGCATTTT. Translation: CASSFTRGASNQPQHF.

V usage is TRBV28 and J usage is TRBJ2-3; no definite D call. This CDR3 has 14 amino acids. Germline values: CDR1 MDHEN, CDR2 SYDVKM. Deletions cut 8 bases from V and 4 bases from J, with 16 bases between. This CDR3 is CASPLGRAADTQYF. The CDR3 DNA follows: TGTGCCAGCCCGTTGGGCCGGGCAGCAGATACGCAGTATTTT.

This chain connects TRBV4-3 to TRBJ1-2, with 7 positions matching TRBD1. After removal of 1 base from V and 8 bases from J, the junction contained 13 bases not matched to a gene. The CDR3 contains 16 residues. The germline V gene encodes CDR1 LGHNA and CDR2 YSLEER. CDR3: CASSQARPGGWQGYTF. The CDR3 DNA sequence: TGCGCCAGCAGCCAAGCTAGGCCAGGGGGGTGGCAAGGCTACACCTTC.

This chain links TRBV4-3 with TRBJ2-2; D is unclear. Germline V gene lookup returns CDR1 LGHNA and CDR2 YSLEER. V was trimmed by 5 bases and J by 1 base, leaving 11 bases between them. The CDR3 length is 15 residues. The CDR3 sequence is CASSEASKNTGELFF. The CDR3 DNA sequence: TGCGCCAGCAGCGAGGCCTCCAAGAACACCGGGGAGCTGTTTTTT.

A remark on this clone: This specimen includes other DNA sequences encoding the same CDR3. The chain has TRBV18 and TRBJ2-4; D remains unclear. The CDR3 contains 13 residues. Germline lookup yields CDR1 KGHSH and CDR2 LQKENI. Between the trimmed V and J ends, which lost 6 bases and 0 bases, there was a span of 6 bases. This CDR3 reads CASSPLAKNIQYF. Here the CDR3 DNA reads TGTGCCAGCTCCCCCCTAGCCAAAAACATTCAGTACTTC. The full variable domain, completed using reference TRBV18 and TRBJ2-4, is NAGVMQNPRHLVRRRGQEARLRCSPMKGHSHVYWYRQLPEEGLKFMVYLQKENIIDESGMPKERFSAEFPKEGPSILRIQQVVRGDSAAYFCASSPLAKNIQYFGAGTRLSVL.

The chain recombines TRBV7-9 with TRBJ2-1, with 7 nucleotides matching TRBD2. The CDR3 is 15 residues long. The V and J ends lost 3 bases and 3 bases, in that order; junction bases with no gene match: 5. CDR1 and CDR2 from the germline V gene are SEHNR and FQNEAQ (reference sequence). The CDR3 sequence: CASSLGGSGYNEQFF. As DNA, the CDR3 is TGTGCCAGCAGCTTGGGAGGGAGTGGCTACAATGAGCAGTTCTTC. The whole variable domain, filled in from reference TRBV7-9 and TRBJ2-1, reads DTGVSQNPRHKITKRGQNVTFRCDPISEHNRLYWYRQTLGQGPEFLTYFQNEAQLEKSRLLSDRFSAERPKGSFSTLEIQRTEQGDSAMYLCASSLGGSGYNEQFFGPGTRLTVL.

The V and J genes are TRBV7-9 and TRBJ1-2, with a possible D match to TRBD1 (6 bases). V was clipped by 6 bases and J by 1 base, with 12 bases between them. The CDR3 covers 14 residues. Germline V CDR1 and CDR2: SEHNR, FQNEAQ (reference sequence). CDR3 DNA: TGTGCCAGCAGGCACGAACAGGGTAACTATGGCTACACCTTC. Protein: CASRHEQGNYGYTF.

The chain joins TRBV27 to TRBJ1-2, with D perhaps TRBD1 (6 bases). V was shortened by 9 bases and J by 4 bases, with 24 bases between the two germline ends. Per germline, CDR1 MNHEY and CDR2 SMNVEV (reference sequence). There are 16 residues in the CDR3. In nucleotides, the CDR3 is TGTGCCAGTAGACTAAAGGGGGTGGCCAGTGGCTATGGCTACACCTTC. Translated, it gives CASRLKGVASGYGYTF.

This rearrangement joins TRBV7-6 to TRBJ1-4; D perhaps matches TRBD1 (6 bases). Germline V gene lookup returns CDR1 SGHVS and CDR2 FNYEAQ. V shed 5 bases and J shed 3 bases, with 16 bases lying between them. The CDR3 has 16 amino acids. Here the CDR3 reads CASSAGYRDSNEKLFF. The CDR3 DNA reads TGTGCCAGCAGCGCAGGATACAGGGATTCTAATGAAAAACTGTTTTTT.

This clone has a single count. DNA for the CDR3: TGTGCCAGCAGCTTGGGGCCCTTCTCTGGAAACACCATATATTTT. Translation gives CASSLGPFSGNTIYF. V and J are TRBV5-6 and TRBJ1-3; D call uncertain. The CDR3 loop spans 15 amino acids. Per the germline V gene, CDR1 is SGHDT and CDR2 is YYEEEE. Trimming took 0 bases from V and 0 from J, leaving 7 bases between them.

In this sample, this clone turned up a few times. The rearrangement uses TRBV18 and TRBJ1-1; D unresolved. The CDR3 runs 14 residues. V was cut by 2 bases and J by 2 bases, with 9 bases left in between. CDR1 KGHSH and CDR2 LQKENI come from the germline V gene. CDR3 protein: CASSPEGRNTEAFF. In DNA form, the CDR3 reads TGTGCCAGCTCACCAGAAGGGCGAAACACTGAAGCTTTCTTT.

This chain links TRBV28 with TRBJ2-3; 10 bases are shared with TRBD2. The CDR3 has 14 amino acids. Trimming took 5 bases from V and 6 from J; bases not matched to a gene: 5. Germline-derived CDR1 and CDR2 are MDHEN and SYDVKM. CDR3 coding DNA: TGTGCCAGCAGTCCTAGCGGGGGTGGGGATACGCAGTATTTT. It is translated as CASSPSGGGDTQYF. The full variable domain, completed using reference TRBV28 and TRBJ2-3, is DVKVTQSSRYLVKRTGEKVFLECVQDMDHENMFWYRQDPGLGLRLIYFSYDVKMKEKGDIPEGYSVSREKKERFSLILESASTNQTSMYLCASSPSGGGDTQYFGPGTRLTVL.

The chain is built from TRBV11-2 and TRBJ1-5; unclear D gene. Germline V CDR1 and CDR2: SGHAT, FQNNGV. This CDR3 is built from 14 residues. V was clipped by 0 bases and J by 0 bases, with 3 bases between them. The CDR3 region has the DNA TGTGCCAGCAGCTTAGATTATAGCAATCAGCCCCAGCATTTT. It specifies CASSLDYSNQPQHF.

The chain's CDR3 is CAISEEPLYYEQYF. The CDR3 coding sequence is TGTGCCATCAGTGAAGAGCCCTTGTACTACGAGCAGTACTTC. The V and J genes are TRBV10-3 and TRBJ2-7; D call uncertain. CDR1 is ENHRY, CDR2 SYGVKD, per germline. This CDR3 spans 14 amino acids. Trimming pared 3 bases from V and 3 bases from J, leaving 12 bases between.

The V call is TRBV5-4, the J call TRBJ1-3, with D unclear. V was shortened by 7 bases and J by 11 bases, with 25 bases between the two germline ends. The germline CDR1 and CDR2 sequences are SGHNT and YYREEE (reference sequence). The CDR3 contains 15 residues. CDR3 amino acids: CASGSGGQPLDPIYF. The CDR3 bases are TGTGCCAGCGGTTCCGGAGGGCAGCCCCTTGATCCCATATATTTT.

The chain is built from TRBV10-3 and TRBJ1-1, with D perhaps matching TRBD1 (5 bases). Trimming took 3 bases from V and 1 from J, leaving 9 bases between them. CDR3 length: 14 amino acids. In germline, CDR1 is ENHRY, CDR2 SYGVKD. The CDR3 loop reads CAISDRASNTEAFF. CDR3 nucleotide sequence: TGTGCCATCAGTGACAGGGCGTCGAACACTGAAGCTTTCTTT.

The table lists this clone with a few counts. This chain uses TRBV6-5 with TRBJ1-6, with TRBD1 as a possible D gene (5 bases). CDR3 length: 12 residues. The V gene's germline CDR1 is MNHEY and CDR2 SVGAGI. V dropped 6 bases and J dropped 12 bases, with 12 bases sitting between them. The CDR3 protein is CASRAPGGPLHF. For the CDR3, the DNA is TGTGCCAGCAGGGCCCCCGGGGGACCCCTCCACTTT.

The rearrangement joins TRBV29-1 to TRBJ1-4; tentatively, D is TRBD1 (5 bases). This CDR3 contains 14 residues. Trimming took 6 bases from V and 1 from J, leaving 12 bases between them. CDR1 is SQVTM, CDR2 ANQGSEA, per germline. The DNA for the CDR3 is TGCAGCGTGGCCCCGGGGGGAACTAATGAAAAACTGTTTTTT. Translating gives CSVAPGGTNEKLFF. The complete variable domain, with remaining parts taken from reference TRBV29-1 and TRBJ1-4, reads SAVISQKPSRDICQRGTSLTIQCQVDSQVTMMFWYRQQPGQSLTLIATANQGSEATYESGFVIDKFPISRPNLTFSTLTVSNMSPEDSSIYLCSVAPGGTNEKLFFGSGTQLSVL.